The 29 T cell receptor beta chains presented below share a single source sample, sequenced in a study of T cell responses to AZD1222 COVID-19 vaccine. TCRdb's table, derived via immunoSEQ multiplex PCR, lists solely in-frame clones and lacks some. Among 130,000 or so clones listed, less than 90% were seen once. The input for sequencing was peripheral blood, taken on day 0 of AZD1222 vaccination. These receptors were taken from an adult in good health.

The chain recombines TRBV15 with TRBJ1-3; D not certain. V lost 1 base, J lost 4 bases, and 11 bases lay in between. Germline-derived CDR1 and CDR2 are LNHNV and YYDKDF (reference sequence). CDR3 size: 15 residues. The CDR3 region has the DNA TGTGCCACCAGCAGAGGGGCAGGCTTGGGAAACACCATATATTTT. As protein: CATSRGAGLGNTIYF. Full variable domain (missing parts from reference TRBV15 and TRBJ1-3): DAMVIQNPRYQVTQFGKPVTLSCSQTLNHNVMYWYQQKSSQAPKLLFHYYDKDFNNEADTPDNFQSRRPNTSFCFLDIRSPGLGDTAMYLCATSRGAGLGNTIYFGEGSWLTVV.

The chain couples TRBV28 to TRBJ1-2, with D perhaps TRBD1 (6 bases). The CDR3 runs 13 residues. Germline V gene data show CDR1 as MDHEN and CDR2 as SYDVKM. V shed 8 bases and J shed 7 bases, with 17 bases lying between them. The CDR3 is CASLRGGAFGYTF. The CDR3 DNA follows: TGTGCCAGCCTCCGGGGGGGGGCGTTTGGCTACACCTTC.

This clone appeared a single time. The chain joins TRBV28 to TRBJ1-4; D may be TRBD1 (5 bases). V lost 5 bases, J lost 2 bases, and 18 bases lay in between. Germline CDR1 is MDHEN and CDR2 is SYDVKM. This CDR3 region has 17 residues. CDR3 in DNA: TGTGCCAGCAGTACCTCGGCGGACACAAAGACTAATGAAAAACTGTTTTTT. Translating gives CASSTSADTKTNEKLFF.

This clone was seen a few times. The chain is built from TRBV27 and TRBJ2-2, with TRBD2 matching over 7 bases. Germline assignment: CDR1 MNHEY and CDR2 SMNVEV (reference sequence). V lost 4 bases and J lost 4; bases outside the gene matches: 9. The CDR3 sequence is 16 residues long. CDR3: CASSSTKGGGTGELFF. CDR3 nucleotides: TGTGCCAGCAGTTCCACAAAGGGCGGGGGCACCGGGGAGCTGTTTTTT.

The CDR3: CASSESHGPYEQYF. In DNA form, the CDR3 reads TGTGCCAGCAGTGAAAGTCATGGTCCCTACGAGCAGTACTTC. The V gene is TRBV6-4, the J gene TRBJ2-7; D call uncertain. Germline V CDR1 and CDR2: MRHNA, SNTAGT. The CDR3 loop spans 14 amino acids. Trimming removed 3 bases at V and 2 bases at J, with 11 bases between.

V usage is TRBV5-1 and J usage is TRBJ2-2, with 9 bases lining up with TRBD2. The CDR3 is made up of 17 amino acids. The V segment lost 0 bases and the J segment 5 bases; nucleotides outside the gene matches: 8. CDR1 and CDR2 from the germline V gene are SGHRS and YFSETQ. The CDR3 here is CASSLARGGVRTGELFF. The CDR3 DNA sequence: TGCGCCAGCAGCTTGGCCCGCGGGGGGGTTCGAACCGGGGAGCTGTTTTTT.

V usage is TRBV18 and J usage is TRBJ2-7, with 7 bases lining up with TRBD1. Trimming removed 5 bases from V and 5 bases from J; junction bases left unmatched: 6. CDR3 size: 13 residues. Germline V gene lookup returns CDR1 KGHSH and CDR2 LQKENI. CDR3: CASSSHQGDEQYF. CDR3 coding DNA: TGTGCCAGCTCATCGCATCAGGGGGACGAGCAGTACTTC.

This clone has a single count. CDR3 DNA sequence: TGTGCCAGTAGCAATAGGGCAGGGCCCGGGACTGAAGCTTTCTTT. As protein: CASSNRAGPGTEAFF. The V gene is TRBV19, the J gene TRBJ1-1; possible D gene TRBD1, 5 bases. CDR1 is LNHDA, CDR2 SQIVND, per germline (reference sequence). CDR3 size: 15 residues. V was trimmed by 6 bases and J by 5 bases, leaving 19 bases between them.

This clone was picked up a small number of times. V is TRBV30 and J is TRBJ1-5, with a tentative D call TRBD1 (5 bases). Trimming removed 2 bases from V and 4 bases from J, with 12 bases in between. The CDR3 totals 14 residues. The germline CDR1 and CDR2 sequences are GTSNPN and SVGIG (reference sequence). The CDR3 region is CAWSFWGGNQPQHF. Here the CDR3 DNA reads TGTGCCTGGAGTTTTTGGGGCGGAAATCAGCCCCAGCATTTT.

The J gene is TRBJ1-4, the V gene TRBV21-1. TRBV21-1 is a pseudogene. This CDR3 has 15 amino acids. The CDR3 here is CASSKEGFVYEKLFF. DNA for the CDR3: TGTGCCAGCAGCAAAGAGGGATTTGTCTATGAAAAACTGTTTTTT.

The chain employs TRBV30 and TRBJ1-1; D is perhaps TRBD1 (5 bases). CDR1 is GTSNPN and CDR2 is SVGIG in the germline V gene (reference sequence). The CDR3 extends over 12 amino acids. With 3 bases removed from V and 3 bases from J, the gap between germline ends came to 8 bases. CDR3 region: CAWRAGDTEAFF. CDR3 sequence (DNA): TGTGCCTGGAGGGCGGGGGACACTGAAGCTTTCTTT.

This sequence joins TRBV19 and TRBJ1-1; D unresolved. CDR1 and CDR2 (germline): LNHDA, SQIVND (reference sequence). The CDR3 covers 13 residues. The V and J ends lost 1 base and 4 bases respectively, with 7 bases between them. CDR3 in amino acids: CASSIGWGTEAFF. CDR3 sequence (DNA): TGTGCCAGTAGTATAGGGTGGGGCACTGAAGCTTTCTTT.

This clone was detected once. J is TRBJ2-2 and V is TRBV5-1; D call uncertain. Trimming cost V 2 bases and J 5 bases, with 16 bases left between them. Looked up from germline, CDR1 is SGHRS and CDR2 is YFSETQ. This CDR3 is 16 amino acids long. The DNA for the CDR3 is TGCGCCAGCAGCTTCCCAGGCGCGATGGGGACCGGGGAGCTGTTTTTT. Translation: CASSFPGAMGTGELFF.

The chain uses TRBV27 and TRBJ2-2, with D possibly being TRBD2 (5 bases). V lost 6 bases to trimming and J lost 1 base, with 9 bases between them. CDR3 size: 14 residues. From germline, CDR1 is MNHEY and CDR2 SMNVEV (reference sequence). CDR3 coding DNA: TGTGCCAGCAGATTTGCGGGGAACACCGGGGAGCTGTTTTTT. It yields the protein CASRFAGNTGELFF.

J is TRBJ2-2 and V is TRBV10-3; a possible D gene is TRBD2 (5 bases). This CDR3 has 17 residues. Germline CDR1 and CDR2: ENHRY and SYGVKD. The V and J ends lost 6 bases and 1 base respectively, with 18 bases between them. The CDR3 spells CAISPSDGLQNTGELFF. In DNA form, the CDR3 reads TGTGCCATCAGCCCATCTGACGGACTCCAGAACACCGGGGAGCTGTTTTTT.

V is TRBV7-9 and J is TRBJ1-6; 7 nucleotides agree with TRBD1. This CDR3 is 16 amino acids long. Germline values: CDR1 SEHNR, CDR2 FQNEAQ (reference sequence). The ends lost 5 bases at V and 3 bases at J; junction bases unmatched: 7. CDR3 nucleotide sequence: TGTGCCAGCAGCACCAACCGGGACAGCTATAATTCACCCCTCCACTTT. Translating it yields CASSTNRDSYNSPLHF.

The chain links TRBV3-1 (or the pseudogene TRBV3-2) to TRBJ1-6, with D maybe TRBD1 (5 bases). The CDR3 runs to 15 residues. Germline V lookup: CDR1 LGHDT, CDR2 YNNKEL (reference sequence). The V and J ends lost 11 bases and 10 bases respectively, with 24 bases between them. The CDR3 DNA reads as TGTGCCCACAGCTCACTCCCAGGGTGTTACTCACCCCTCCACTTT. Translating gives CAHSSLPGCYSPLHF.

In this sample, this clone turned up once. V is TRBV12-3 or TRBV12-4 and J is TRBJ1-4; D not resolved. CDR3 length: 13 residues. V was cut by 5 bases and J by 7 bases, with 11 bases left in between. CDR3 DNA: TGTGCCAGCAGTAGGGTCCGGGGTGAAAAACTGTTTTTT. It encodes CASSRVRGEKLFF.

This chain connects TRBV3-1 (or the pseudogene TRBV3-2) to TRBJ1-5; perhaps TRBD1 as D (5 bases). Per the germline V gene, CDR1 is LGHDT and CDR2 is YNNKEL (reference sequence). This CDR3 region has 15 residues. Trimming shortened V by 0 bases and J by 2 bases, and 8 bases separated the two germline ends. CDR3 in DNA: TGTGCCAGCAGCCAAGATCTGACAGGCAATCAGCCCCAGCATTTT. Protein product: CASSQDLTGNQPQHF.

V and J are TRBV5-6 and TRBJ2-6, with D possibly matching TRBD1 (6 bases). The CDR3 length is 19 residues. CDR1 and CDR2 from the germline V gene are SGHDT and YYEEEE. Trimming removed 4 bases from V and 0 bases from J, with 20 bases in between. Here the CDR3 DNA reads TGTGCCAGCAGCCACCTTCCAGGGACACATAACTCTGGGGCCAACGTCCTGACTTTC. Its protein is CASSHLPGTHNSGANVLTF.

The chain employs TRBV23-1 and TRBJ2-1; a possible D gene is TRBD1 (5 bases). TRBV23-1 qualifies as an ORF whose function is uncertain. This CDR3 has 14 residues. The V end was cut by 3 bases, the J end by 6 bases, with 12 bases between. The CDR3 is CASSHFDRSNEQFF. As DNA, the CDR3 is TGCGCCAGCAGTCACTTCGACAGATCCAATGAGCAGTTCTTC.

The rearrangement uses TRBV5-4 and TRBJ2-1; TRBD2 agrees at 8 bases. Germline lookup yields CDR1 SGHNT and CDR2 YYREEE (reference sequence). There are 14 residues in the CDR3. The trim removed 4 bases at V and 5 bases at J, leaving 5 bases unmatched. The CDR3 bases are TGTGCCAGCAGCGGACCGGGACTAGACAATGAGCAGTTCTTC. Amino acid sequence: CASSGPGLDNEQFF.

This clone was picked up a small number of times. The gene calls are TRBV10-2 and TRBJ1-4; no definite D call. This CDR3 comprises 12 residues. Germline V gene sequence: CDR1 WSHSY, CDR2 SAAADI. V was pared by 6 bases and J by 8 bases, with 10 bases between. This CDR3 is CASSGVGEKLFF. Here the CDR3 DNA reads TGCGCCAGCAGCGGGGTGGGGGAAAAACTGTTTTTT.

The chain uses TRBV21-1 and TRBJ2-7; TRBD2 was called by the table and not checked on the DNA. TRBV21-1 is listed as a pseudogene. This CDR3 has 14 residues. CDR3 region: CASIVRDLSYEQYF. In nucleotides, the CDR3 is TGTGCCAGCATCGTTCGCGATCTCTCCTACGAGCAGTACTTC.

This chain links TRBV4-2 with TRBJ1-1; D unresolved. The V gene's germline CDR1 is LGHNA and CDR2 YNFKEQ. Trimming shortened V by 0 bases and J by 5 bases, and 13 bases separated the two germline ends. The CDR3 sequence is 15 residues long. The chain's CDR3 is CASSQDLAGGTEAFF. Written as DNA, the CDR3 is TGTGCCAGCAGCCAAGATTTGGCGGGAGGGACTGAAGCTTTCTTT.

V and J are TRBV19 and TRBJ2-1; the match to TRBD2 covers 10 bases. The V segment lost 11 bases and the J segment 4 bases; nucleotides outside the gene matches: 8. CDR1 is LNHDA and CDR2 is SQIVND in the germline V gene (reference sequence). The CDR3 length is 14 residues. The CDR3 nucleotides are TGTGCCGCGGCCAGCGGGAGGGAATACAATGAGCAGTTCTTC. It is translated as CAAASGREYNEQFF.

J is TRBJ2-7 and V is TRBV7-6, with 8 nucleotides matching TRBD1. The CDR3 covers 15 residues. Per the germline V gene, CDR1 is SGHVS and CDR2 is FNYEAQ. With 5 bases clipped from V and 3 bases from J, the junction kept 9 bases outside the gene matches. In DNA, the CDR3 is TGTGCCAGCAGCCCCGGACAGGGCGTCGACTACGAGCAGTACTTC. It codes for CASSPGQGVDYEQYF.

This clone was seen only once. CDR3 sequence: CASRTGTLYSYEQYF. As DNA, the CDR3 is TGTGCCAGCAGGACTGGGACTCTCTACTCCTACGAGCAGTACTTC. This sequence joins TRBV28 and TRBJ2-7; tentatively, D is TRBD2 (6 bases). The V gene lost 6 bases and the J gene lost 0 bases, with 15 bases spanning the gap. The CDR3 covers 15 residues. Germline V gene data show CDR1 as MDHEN and CDR2 as SYDVKM.

The chain carries TRBV5-1 and TRBJ1-4, with D unclear. The germline V and J ends were trimmed by 0 bases and 3 bases, with 9 bases remaining between them. Germline CDR1 is SGHRS and CDR2 is YFSETQ. This CDR3 spans 15 amino acids. CDR3 DNA: TGCGCCAGCAGCTTGGAGGGAGGATCTAATGAAAAACTGTTTTTT. Protein sequence: CASSLEGGSNEKLFF.